Here is one T cell receptor beta chain with its context. In the source study's methods: Estimates of nucleated cell counts were drawn from the amplification of reference gene primers. Sequencing was performed with immunoSEQ multiplex PCR; in TCRdb, only in-frame clones are kept and a portion is missing. Clone size and the V and J calls come from that table; the DNA yielded D and trimming. The sample contains about 40,000 clones, roughly 80% of which appear only once. The sample is drawn from a study of blood T cell repertoires in COVID-19. The CDR3 covers 12 residues. Germline V CDR1 and CDR2: ENHRY, SYGVKD. Trimming took off 4 bases at V and 16 bases at J, with 14 bases between the two ends.

This sequence joins TRBV10-3 and TRBJ1-6; unclear D gene. The origin of this receptor is a woman in her sixties or seventies with acute or convalescent COVID-19. Sequencing input: peripheral blood. The CDR3 sequence is CAISGVERELHF. As DNA, the CDR3 is TGTGCCATCAGTGGGGTGGAGAGGGAGCTCCACTTT.